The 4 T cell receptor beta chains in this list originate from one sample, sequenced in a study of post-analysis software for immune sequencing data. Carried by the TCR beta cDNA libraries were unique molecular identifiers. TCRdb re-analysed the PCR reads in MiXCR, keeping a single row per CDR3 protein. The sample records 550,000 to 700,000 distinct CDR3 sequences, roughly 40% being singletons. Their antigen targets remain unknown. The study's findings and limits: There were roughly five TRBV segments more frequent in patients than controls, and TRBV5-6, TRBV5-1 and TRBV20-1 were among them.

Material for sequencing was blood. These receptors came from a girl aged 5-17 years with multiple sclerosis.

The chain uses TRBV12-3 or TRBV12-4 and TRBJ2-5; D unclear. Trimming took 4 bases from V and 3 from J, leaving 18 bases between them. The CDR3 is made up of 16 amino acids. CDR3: CASSSFRGSSKETQYF. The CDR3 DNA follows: TGTGCCAGCAGTTCCTTCCGCGGCAGTTCGAAAGAGACCCAGTACTTC.

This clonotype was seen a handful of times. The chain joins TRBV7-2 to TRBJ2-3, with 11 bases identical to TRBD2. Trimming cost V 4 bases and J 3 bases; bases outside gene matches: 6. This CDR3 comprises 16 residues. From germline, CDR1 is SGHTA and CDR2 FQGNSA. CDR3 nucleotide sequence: TGTGCCAGCAGCTCCCGGGCTAGCGGGAGGACAGATACGCAGTATTTT. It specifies CASSSRASGRTDTQYF.

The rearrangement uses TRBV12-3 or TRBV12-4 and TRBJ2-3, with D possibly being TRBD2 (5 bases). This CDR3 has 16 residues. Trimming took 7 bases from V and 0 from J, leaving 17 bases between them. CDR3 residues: CASTRGLDSSTDTQYF. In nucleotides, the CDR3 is TGTGCCAGCACCCGCGGACTCGACTCTAGCACAGATACGCAGTATTTT.

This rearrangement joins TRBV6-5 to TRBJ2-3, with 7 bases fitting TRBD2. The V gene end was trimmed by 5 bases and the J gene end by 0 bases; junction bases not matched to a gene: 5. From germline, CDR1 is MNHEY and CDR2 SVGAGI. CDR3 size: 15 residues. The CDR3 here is CASSEPSGSTDTQYF. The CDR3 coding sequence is TGTGCCAGCAGTGAACCTAGCGGTAGCACAGATACGCAGTATTTT.